This T cell receptor (beta chain) was profiled in a study of T-cell memory formation after mild COVID-19. This clonotype occurred many times. The antigen is not known. TCRdb re-derived calls from the 5' RACE reads in MiXCR, one entry per CDR3 protein. Among some 100,000 distinct CDR3 sequences listed, approximately 12% were seen once. This CDR3 has 15 amino acids. The germline V and J ends were trimmed by 1 base and 3 bases, with 10 bases remaining between them. CDR1 and CDR2 from the germline V gene are SGHRS and YFSETQ. Study-wide results and limits: Clones that contracted from day 15 to 85 were balanced CD4/CD8, while later expanders leaned CD4+. Among contracting clones, CD4+ were mainly CM/EM and CD8+ enriched in EMRA.

The sequenced material came from PBMCs or a T cell subset sorted from them (not recorded which). The receptor comes from a young man who had mild COVID-19 (a few samples of this study predate the infection). Cell type and time point are not known. The V gene is TRBV5-1, the J gene TRBJ1-4; D not certain. The CDR3 spells CASSLMSRPNEKLFF. DNA of the CDR3: TGCGCCAGCAGCTTGATGTCCCGGCCTAATGAAAAACTGTTTTTT.